The entry below describes one TCR beta chain. These data come from a study of PD-L1 blockade in urothelial cancer. Turning to the study itself: The median number of T cells present in blood samples was 140,000 to 150,000.

As for time point: peripheral blood 6 weeks after treatment start. Assay: immunoSEQ multiplex PCR; the TCRdb copy retains only in-frame clones and omits some. Of tens of thousands of clones in the sample, roughly 85% were seen once. The TCR comes from a man between 65 and 85 years old with urothelial cancer. The specimen was PBMCs, collected around atezolizumab (anti-PD-L1) treatment.

The CDR3 spells CASSSGGQGDGEQYF. As DNA, the CDR3 is TGCGCCAGCAGCTCCGGGGGACAGGGGGATGGCGAGCAGTACTTC. The gene calls are TRBV5-1 and TRBJ2-7, with TRBD1 matching 11 bases. Germline lookup yields CDR1 SGHRS and CDR2 YFSETQ. V gave up 3 bases and J gave up 6 bases; unmatched junction bases: 8. The CDR3 is 15 residues long. Complete variable domain (other parts from reference TRBV5-1 and TRBJ2-7): KAGVTQTPRYLIKTRGQQVTLSCSPISGHRSVSWYQQTPGQGLQFLFEYFSETQRNKGNFPGRFSGRQFSNSRSEMNVSTLELGDSALYLCASSSGGQGDGEQYFGPGTRLTVT.